The rows below give T cell receptor beta chains drawn from one sample of a study of blood T cell repertoires in COVID-19. The data were produced by immunoSEQ multiplex PCR, yet TCRdb's version contains in-frame clones alone and is incomplete. The top ten hold about 1.3% of the sample, which has 100,000 to 150,000 clones, approximately 84% seen once. The sequenced sample was peripheral blood. The receptors were gathered from a man in his fifties or sixties with acute or convalescent COVID-19. Each CDR3 is given with its conserved first and last residue. A D gene is named only where the DNA matches it firmly. Clone size is given for some rows only: seen once, a few or many times, or a class if the clone is expanded.

j_call	clone_size	v_call	d_call	cdr3_aa	cdr3_nt
TRBJ1-5	few	TRBV6-5	-	CASSSGQHNQPQHF	TGTGCCAGCAGCTCTGGACAGCACAATCAGCCCCAGCATTTT
TRBJ2-2	-	TRBV5-1	TRBD2	CASSLGAGGPNTGELFF	TGCGCCAGCAGCTTGGGAGCGGGAGGACCGAACACCGGGGAGCTGTTTTTT
TRBJ2-3	-	TRBV10-3	-	CAIKGDKGKQDTQYF	TGTGCCATCAAAGGGGACAAGGGGAAACAAGATACGCAGTATTTT
TRBJ2-2	-	TRBV5-1	-	CASAPRGSGNTGELFF	TGCGCCAGCGCACCCCGGGGTAGCGGTAACACCGGGGAGCTGTTTTTT
TRBJ1-1	-	TRBV7-3	-	CASRKTGGTEAFF	TGTGCCAGCAGAAAGACGGGGGGCACTGAAGCTTTCTTT
TRBJ1-4	-	TRBV4-1	TRBD1	CASSQDQGNRGEKLFF	TGCGCCAGCAGCCAAGATCAGGGCAACAGGGGTGAAAAACTGTTTTTT
TRBJ1-1	-	TRBV5-1	TRBD1	CASGTGNTEAFF	TGCGCCAGCGGGACAGGGAACACTGAAGCTTTCTTT
TRBJ1-2	-	TRBV28	TRBD1	CASRSTGNGYTF	TGTGCCAGCAGATCGACAGGGAATGGCTACACCTTC
TRBJ2-7	-	TRBV5-6	-	CASSPTGFDEQYF	TGTGCCAGCAGCCCCACAGGGTTCGACGAGCAGTACTTC
TRBJ2-7	-	TRBV6-5	TRBD1	CASTGTGAPYEQYF	TGTGCCAGCACCGGGACAGGGGCCCCATACGAGCAGTACTTC
TRBJ1-1	-	TRBV14	-	CASSQVRGQNTEAFF	TGTGCCAGCAGCCAAGTTAGGGGACAGAACACTGAAGCTTTCTTT
TRBJ1-1	-	TRBV19	-	CASSPQGASNTEAFF	TGTGCCAGTAGTCCCCAGGGTGCATCGAACACTGAAGCTTTCTTT
TRBJ2-5	-	TRBV27	TRBD2	CASSLIGTSGGAQETQYF	TGTGCCAGCAGTTTAATAGGGACTAGCGGGGGGGCACAAGAGACCCAGTACTTC
TRBJ2-1	few	TRBV19	TRBD2	CATKVYAGGADEQFF	TGTGCCACTAAGGTTTACGCGGGAGGGGCCGATGAGCAGTTCTTC
TRBJ2-7	-	TRBV24-1	-	CATSDPTPPGEQYF	TGTGCCACCAGTGATCCCACCCCTCCCGGCGAGCAGTACTTC
TRBJ2-3	-	TRBV24-1	TRBD1	CATSDLQGTGGTDTQYF	TGTGCCACCAGTGATTTGCAGGGGACAGGGGGGACAGATACGCAGTATTTT
TRBJ1-5	once	TRBV19	-	CASSIGQQHGHQPQHF	TGTGCCAGTAGTATCGGACAGCAGCACGGGCATCAGCCCCAGCATTTT
TRBJ2-3	-	TRBV27	TRBD2	CASSSGGGYTDTQYF	TGTGCCAGCAGCTCCGGGGGGGGATACACAGATACGCAGTATTTT
TRBJ2-2	-	TRBV3-1/TRBV3-2	TRBD1	CASSQDLNRGPPGELFF	TGTGCCAGCAGCCAAGATCTGAACAGGGGCCCCCCCGGGGAGCTGTTTTTT
TRBJ1-5	-	TRBV29-1	TRBD1	CSVMTGGNQPQHF	TGCAGCGTCATGACAGGGGGGAATCAGCCCCAGCATTTT
TRBJ2-1	-	TRBV11-2	TRBD2	CASSLLGSSGYNEQFF	TGTGCCAGCAGCTTACTAGGATCTAGCGGATACAATGAGCAGTTCTTC
TRBJ1-1	-	TRBV5-1	-	CASRQEVGEGNTEAFF	TGCGCCAGCAGACAAGAAGTGGGGGAGGGAAACACTGAAGCTTTCTTT
TRBJ2-7	-	TRBV29-1	TRBD1	CSVGGTGREQYF	TGCAGCGTTGGCGGGACAGGGAGGGAGCAGTACTTC
TRBJ2-7	-	TRBV11-2	-	CASSSNYEQYF	TGTGCCAGCAGCTCCAACTACGAGCAGTACTTC
TRBJ2-1	-	TRBV20-1	-	CSASRQGQFF	TGCAGTGCTAGTCGGCAGGGGCAGTTCTTC
TRBJ2-2	-	TRBV5-8	-	CASSSGQIYTGELFF	TGTGCCAGCAGCTCCGGACAGATCTACACCGGGGAGCTGTTTTTT
TRBJ2-3	-	TRBV10-2	-	CASSEPLDTQYF	TGCGCCAGCAGTGAGCCACTGGATACGCAGTATTTT
TRBJ2-2	few	TRBV27	-	CASSLNGGLNTGELFF	TGTGCCAGCAGTTTAAATGGCGGGTTGAACACCGGGGAGCTGTTTTTT
TRBJ2-3	once	TRBV10-3	TRBD1	CAISLPEGATDTQYF	TGTGCCATCAGCCTACCCGAGGGGGCCACAGATACGCAGTATTTT
TRBJ2-7	few	TRBV27	-	CATKQGRSSYEQYF	TGTGCCACCAAACAGGGAAGGTCCTCCTACGAGCAGTACTTC
TRBJ2-2	-	TRBV27	TRBD2	CASSNSGRARAGELFF	TGTGCCAGCAGTAATAGCGGGAGGGCCCGGGCCGGGGAGCTGTTTTTT
TRBJ2-5	-	TRBV7-2	TRBD1	CASSFRGQSQYF	TGTGCCAGCAGCTTCAGGGGACAGAGCCAGTACTTC
TRBJ2-1	-	TRBV19	TRBD2	CASAFSGSMYNEQFF	TGTGCCAGTGCCTTCAGCGGGAGCATGTACAATGAGCAGTTCTTC
TRBJ2-2	-	TRBV4-2	TRBD2	CASSQGLAGTGELFF	TGTGCCAGCAGCCAAGGACTAGCGGGCACCGGGGAGCTGTTTTTT
TRBJ2-2	-	TRBV9	TRBD1	CASSPRTGDTTGELFF	TGTGCCAGCAGCCCACGGACAGGGGATACGACCGGGGAGCTGTTTTTT
TRBJ1-2	-	TRBV9	TRBD1	CASSPIRGHGYTF	TGTGCCAGCAGCCCAATTAGGGGGCATGGCTACACCTTC
TRBJ1-1	-	TRBV12-3/TRBV12-4	-	CASSPTGFTEAFF	TGTGCCAGCAGCCCTACAGGGTTCACTGAAGCTTTCTTT
TRBJ2-2	-	TRBV11-2	-	CASSPLSVGELFF	TGTGCCAGCAGTCCCCTCTCCGTCGGGGAGCTGTTTTTT
TRBJ2-3	-	TRBV7-9	TRBD2	CASSLPAGGPDTQYF	TGTGCCAGCAGCTTACCCGCGGGGGGGCCAGATACGCAGTATTTT
TRBJ2-7	-	TRBV18	-	CASSPQDGHSGEQYF	TGTGCCAGCTCACCACAGGACGGCCATTCGGGGGAGCAGTACTTC
TRBJ2-2	-	TRBV7-8	TRBD1	CASSLDRTGSTGELFF	TGTGCCAGCAGCTTAGATAGGACAGGGAGCACCGGGGAGCTGTTTTTT
TRBJ2-7	-	TRBV18	TRBD2	CASSPPGLADTYEQYF	TGTGCCAGCTCACCTCCGGGACTAGCGGACACCTACGAGCAGTACTTC
TRBJ2-3	-	TRBV5-1	TRBD2	CASSPGLAGGPYTQYF	TGCGCCAGCAGCCCGGGACTAGCGGGGGGGCCGTATACGCAGTATTTT
TRBJ2-3	-	TRBV6-5	-	CASTAGQSTDTQYF	TGTGCCAGCACCGCGGGACAGAGCACAGATACGCAGTATTTT
TRBJ2-7	-	TRBV6-5	TRBD2	CASNAGGQKNEQYF	TGTGCCAGCAATGCGGGAGGGCAGAAGAACGAGCAGTACTTC
TRBJ1-3	-	TRBV7-3	TRBD1	CASSDTGAGNTIYF	TGTGCCAGCAGCGACACAGGGGCTGGAAACACCATATATTTT
TRBJ2-5	-	TRBV6-6	TRBD2	CASTLAGGPRETQYF	TGTGCCAGCACGCTAGCGGGGGGGCCTCGAGAGACCCAGTACTTC
TRBJ2-1	-	TRBV10-1	TRBD2	CASSSIPGLAGGRPTLYNEQFF	TGCGCCAGCAGTTCCATACCGGGACTAGCGGGAGGCCGCCCTACCCTTTACAATGAGCAGTTCTTC
TRBJ2-7	-	TRBV11-3	TRBD1	CASSLGAGGIYEQYF	TGTGCCAGCAGCTTAGGGGCAGGGGGCATCTACGAGCAGTACTTC
TRBJ2-7	-	TRBV6-1	TRBD1	CASSEGDRALYEQYF	TGTGCCAGCAGTGAAGGGGACAGGGCTTTATACGAGCAGTACTTC
TRBJ2-1	-	TRBV5-3	-	CARSFCGGASYNEQFF	TGTGCCAGAAGCTTCTGTGGGGGGGCTTCCTACAATGAGCAGTTCTTC
TRBJ1-1	-	TRBV24-1	-	CATSDTGNTEAFF	TGTGCCACCAGTGATACAGGGAACACTGAAGCTTTCTTT
TRBJ1-1	-	TRBV10-3	TRBD1	CAISEDRGSPEAFF	TGTGCCATCAGTGAGGACAGGGGGTCCCCTGAAGCTTTCTTT